The rows below give T cell receptor beta chains drawn from one sample of a study of T cell repertoires in cytomegalovirus infection. From the reads, TCRdb called clonotypes with MiXCR, one entry per CDR3 protein. The data show about 700,000 distinct CDR3 sequences, about 33% seen once. No antigen has been identified for these receptors. The material sequenced was cultured PBMCs, taken from culture after CMV antigen stimulation. These receptors came from a human donor in good health (CMV status not recorded). Some clones in this sample may be carry-over from other donors' samples. CDR3s include the opening cysteine and the closing phenylalanine or tryptophan. Fields, in order: V gene, J gene, clone size, D gene, CDR3 protein, CDR3 DNA. A D gene is named only where the DNA matches it firmly. Clone size is stated in some rows and not others, as once, few, many or a class when expanded.

v_gene: TRBV4-3; j_gene: TRBJ2-3; abundance: .; d_gene: .; CDR3aa: CASSQDGRLGMHTQYF; CDR3nt: TGCGCCAGCAGCCAAGATGGTAGGCTAGGTATGCATACGCAGTATTTT
v_gene: TRBV6-2/TRBV6-3; j_gene: TRBJ1-3; abundance: few; d_gene: TRBD1; CDR3aa: CASRHGRPGQGSSTIYF; CDR3nt: TGTGCCAGCAGACACGGCCGGCCGGGACAGGGGAGCAGCACCATATATTTT
v_gene: TRBV12-3/TRBV12-4; j_gene: TRBJ1-1; abundance: many; d_gene: .; CDR3aa: CASSFYGRLDTEAFF; CDR3nt: TGTGCCAGCAGTTTTTACGGTAGGTTGGACACTGAAGCTTTCTTT
v_gene: TRBV6-2/TRBV6-3; j_gene: TRBJ2-7; abundance: .; d_gene: TRBD1; CDR3aa: CASRGQGPHEQYF; CDR3nt: TGTGCCAGCAGGGGACAGGGCCCCCACGAGCAGTACTTC
v_gene: TRBV15; j_gene: TRBJ1-5; abundance: .; d_gene: .; CDR3aa: CATSRDLQGGDQPQHF; CDR3nt: TGTGCCACCAGCAGAGATCTGCAGGGCGGGGATCAGCCCCAGCATTTT
v_gene: TRBV28; j_gene: TRBJ2-5; abundance: .; d_gene: .; CDR3aa: CASSVASRYQETQYF; CDR3nt: TGTGCCAGCAGCGTCGCCTCCAGGTATCAAGAGACCCAGTACTTC
v_gene: TRBV6-5; j_gene: TRBJ1-3; abundance: .; d_gene: .; CDR3aa: CASKVKVAGNTIYF; CDR3nt: TGTGCCAGCAAGGTTAAGGTAGCAGGAAACACCATATATTTT
v_gene: TRBV12-3/TRBV12-4; j_gene: TRBJ2-2; abundance: few; d_gene: .; CDR3aa: CASRPALANTGELFF; CDR3nt: TGTGCCAGCAGGCCGGCACTTGCGAACACCGGGGAGCTGTTTTTT
v_gene: TRBV20-1; j_gene: TRBJ2-3; abundance: .; d_gene: .; CDR3aa: CSASGGRTDTQYF; CDR3nt: TGCAGTGCTTCCGGGGGGCGCACAGATACGCAGTATTTT
v_gene: TRBV7-2; j_gene: TRBJ2-3; abundance: .; d_gene: .; CDR3aa: CASSFPPTDTQYF; CDR3nt: TGTGCCAGCAGCTTCCCCCCCACAGATACGCAGTATTTT
v_gene: TRBV7-6; j_gene: TRBJ2-3; abundance: .; d_gene: .; CDR3aa: CASSSPASVGADTQYF; CDR3nt: TGTGCCAGCAGCTCCCCGGCGTCCGTAGGGGCAGATACGCAGTATTTT
v_gene: TRBV9; j_gene: TRBJ1-6; abundance: .; d_gene: .; CDR3aa: CASSTRPRSSYNSPLHF; CDR3nt: TGTGCCAGCAGCACAAGACCCCGGAGCTCCTATAATTCACCCCTCCACTTT
v_gene: TRBV5-4; j_gene: TRBJ2-1; abundance: .; d_gene: .; CDR3aa: CASSFVSGNRRQFF; CDR3nt: TGTGCCAGCAGCTTCGTTTCCGGAAACCGGAGGCAGTTCTTC
v_gene: TRBV7-9; j_gene: TRBJ2-7; abundance: few; d_gene: .; CDR3aa: CASSLPGQNLEQYF; CDR3nt: TGTGCCAGCAGCTTACCGGGACAAAACCTAGAGCAGTACTTC
v_gene: TRBV12-3/TRBV12-4; j_gene: TRBJ2-3; abundance: .; d_gene: .; CDR3aa: CASSLSGPGISTDTQYF; CDR3nt: TGTGCCAGCAGTTTATCAGGACCCGGAATTAGCACAGATACGCAGTATTTT
v_gene: TRBV20-1; j_gene: TRBJ1-2; abundance: .; d_gene: TRBD1; CDR3aa: CSARQGDVGYTF; CDR3nt: TGCAGTGCAAGACAGGGGGATGTAGGCTACACCTTC
v_gene: TRBV19; j_gene: TRBJ2-7; abundance: .; d_gene: TRBD1; CDR3aa: CASSAGTGSEQYF; CDR3nt: TGTGCCAGTAGCGCCGGGACAGGGTCCGAGCAGTACTTC
v_gene: TRBV11-1; j_gene: TRBJ2-1; abundance: .; d_gene: TRBD1; CDR3aa: CASSYDRGSLFF; CDR3nt: TGTGCCAGCAGCTACGACAGGGGATCGTTGTTCTTC
v_gene: TRBV6-2/TRBV6-3; j_gene: TRBJ1-1; abundance: .; d_gene: .; CDR3aa: CASSRHGGTEAFF; CDR3nt: TGTGCCAGCAGCCGACACGGCGGCACTGAAGCTTTCTTT
v_gene: TRBV20-1; j_gene: TRBJ2-7; abundance: few; d_gene: .; CDR3aa: CSSSGLGAYEQYF; CDR3nt: TGCAGTAGCTCGGGACTGGGGGCCTACGAGCAGTACTTC
v_gene: TRBV12-3/TRBV12-4; j_gene: TRBJ1-5; abundance: once; d_gene: TRBD1; CDR3aa: CASSLEKGAKGNQPQHF; CDR3nt: TGTGCCAGCAGTTTAGAAAAGGGGGCGAAAGGCAATCAGCCCCAGCATTTT
v_gene: TRBV7-9; j_gene: TRBJ1-6; abundance: .; d_gene: TRBD1; CDR3aa: CTTGGAGNSPLHF; CDR3nt: TGTACGACAGGGGGCGCTGGGAATTCACCCCTCCACTTT
v_gene: TRBV4-1; j_gene: TRBJ1-6; abundance: .; d_gene: .; CDR3aa: CASSQDWGDSPLHF; CDR3nt: TGCGCCAGCAGCCAAGATTGGGGGGATTCACCCCTCCACTTT
v_gene: TRBV27; j_gene: TRBJ2-1; abundance: .; d_gene: TRBD2; CDR3aa: CASSSPGGPWNEQFF; CDR3nt: TGTGCCAGCAGTTCCCCGGGAGGGCCTTGGAATGAGCAGTTCTTC
v_gene: TRBV4-1; j_gene: TRBJ1-1; abundance: .; d_gene: .; CDR3aa: CASSQKSDTEAFF; CDR3nt: TGCGCCAGCAGCCAAAAGTCAGACACTGAAGCTTTCTTT
v_gene: TRBV4-3; j_gene: TRBJ2-1; abundance: few; d_gene: TRBD1; CDR3aa: CASSQDWGTGIPNEQFF; CDR3nt: TGCGCCAGCAGCCAAGATTGGGGGACAGGGATCCCCAATGAGCAGTTCTTC
v_gene: TRBV7-2; j_gene: TRBJ2-7; abundance: many; d_gene: .; CDR3aa: CASSLYPAGSYEQYF; CDR3nt: TGTGCCAGCAGCTTATATCCAGCCGGATCGTACGAGCAGTACTTC
v_gene: TRBV5-1; j_gene: TRBJ1-4; abundance: few; d_gene: TRBD1; CDR3aa: CASSGGTGGREKLFF; CDR3nt: TGCGCCAGCAGCGGAGGGACAGGGGGTCGGGAAAAACTGTTTTTT
v_gene: TRBV11-3; j_gene: TRBJ2-5; abundance: .; d_gene: .; CDR3aa: CASSLALGLPKYF; CDR3nt: TGTGCCAGCAGCTTAGCCCTCGGGCTACCTAAGTACTTC
v_gene: TRBV7-2; j_gene: TRBJ2-3; abundance: many; d_gene: .; CDR3aa: CASSFPGGADTQYF; CDR3nt: TGTGCCAGCAGCTTTCCCGGAGGCGCAGATACGCAGTATTTT
v_gene: TRBV7-2; j_gene: TRBJ2-3; abundance: many; d_gene: TRBD2; CDR3aa: CASSTSGGVSRYTQYF; CDR3nt: TGTGCCAGCAGCACAAGCGGGGGGGTATCTAGATATACGCAGTATTTT
v_gene: TRBV11-3; j_gene: TRBJ1-1; abundance: few; d_gene: .; CDR3aa: CASSFSGQYYSEAFF; CDR3nt: TGTGCCAGCAGCTTCTCGGGTCAGTATTACTCTGAAGCTTTCTTT
v_gene: TRBV7-6; j_gene: TRBJ2-5; abundance: many; d_gene: .; CDR3aa: CASSYGNGWRETQYF; CDR3nt: TGTGCCAGCAGCTACGGGAACGGCTGGAGGGAGACCCAGTACTTC
v_gene: TRBV18; j_gene: TRBJ1-1; abundance: .; d_gene: .; CDR3aa: CASSDSRDTEAFF; CDR3nt: TGTGCCAGCTCAGATTCCAGGGACACTGAAGCTTTCTTT
v_gene: TRBV19; j_gene: TRBJ2-7; abundance: once; d_gene: TRBD1; CDR3aa: CASSRSTGSHEQYF; CDR3nt: TGTGCCAGTAGTAGATCGACAGGGAGCCACGAGCAGTACTTC
v_gene: TRBV7-6; j_gene: TRBJ2-7; abundance: .; d_gene: TRBD1; CDR3aa: CASSLARDRVYEQYF; CDR3nt: TGTGCCAGCAGCTTAGCGCGGGACAGGGTCTACGAGCAGTACTTC
v_gene: TRBV7-2; j_gene: TRBJ1-4; abundance: .; d_gene: TRBD1; CDR3aa: CASSLTWTGRGEKLFF; CDR3nt: TGTGCCAGCAGCTTGACCTGGACAGGGCGGGGTGAAAAACTGTTTTTT
v_gene: TRBV6-2/TRBV6-3; j_gene: TRBJ2-1; abundance: once; d_gene: .; CDR3aa: CASSPQGSHWENEQFF; CDR3nt: TGTGCCAGCAGTCCCCAGGGGTCTCACTGGGAAAATGAGCAGTTCTTC
v_gene: TRBV12-5; j_gene: TRBJ1-1; abundance: .; d_gene: .; CDR3aa: CASGPGTDPEAFF; CDR3nt: TGTGCTAGTGGCCCAGGGACGGACCCTGAAGCTTTCTTT
v_gene: TRBV4-2; j_gene: TRBJ1-4; abundance: .; d_gene: .; CDR3aa: CASSQLDTGGGEKLFF; CDR3nt: TGTGCCAGCAGCCAACTCGACACGGGCGGCGGCGAAAAACTGTTTTTT
v_gene: TRBV7-2; j_gene: TRBJ2-7; abundance: many; d_gene: .; CDR3aa: CASSLSGEQYF; CDR3nt: TGTGCCAGCAGCCTTAGCGGTGAGCAGTACTTC
v_gene: TRBV4-1; j_gene: TRBJ1-2; abundance: .; d_gene: .; CDR3aa: CASSQDASGGYTF; CDR3nt: TGCGCCAGCAGCCAAGACGCTTCCGGGGGCTACACCTTC
v_gene: TRBV6-1; j_gene: TRBJ2-3; abundance: few; d_gene: .; CDR3aa: CASKTGTHTDTQYF; CDR3nt: TGTGCCAGCAAAACGGGGACTCACACAGATACGCAGTATTTT
v_gene: TRBV7-6; j_gene: TRBJ1-4; abundance: once; d_gene: .; CDR3aa: CASSSSRGSYNEKLFF; CDR3nt: TGTGCCAGCAGCTCCTCGCGGGGCAGTTATAATGAAAAACTGTTTTTT
v_gene: TRBV20-1; j_gene: TRBJ2-1; abundance: .; d_gene: TRBD1; CDR3aa: CSAKGTADNEQFF; CDR3nt: TGCAGTGCCAAAGGGACAGCAGACAATGAGCAGTTCTTC
v_gene: TRBV27; j_gene: TRBJ1-3; abundance: few; d_gene: .; CDR3aa: CASSLRESGNTIYF; CDR3nt: TGTGCCAGCAGTTTAAGAGAATCTGGAAACACCATATATTTT
v_gene: TRBV12-3/TRBV12-4; j_gene: TRBJ1-2; abundance: few; d_gene: .; CDR3aa: CASSSEGNSYTF; CDR3nt: TGTGCCAGCAGCTCTGAGGGGAACAGCTACACCTTC
v_gene: TRBV4-3; j_gene: TRBJ1-1; abundance: few; d_gene: .; CDR3aa: CASSQDFPVGLKRNTEAFF; CDR3nt: TGCGCCAGCAGCCAAGATTTTCCTGTAGGACTCAAGCGGAACACTGAAGCTTTCTTT